The 32 T cell receptor beta chains listed next were all sequenced from one sample in a study of PD-L1 blockade in urothelial cancer. Repertoires were generated with immunoSEQ multiplex PCR, while TCRdb's copy carries only in-frame clones and drops some. The sample includes 70,000 or so clones, about 85% of them seen just once. This sample comprised PBMCs, obtained around atezolizumab (anti-PD-L1) treatment. Receptor source: a man between 65 and 79 years old with urothelial cancer.

The rearrangement joins TRBV7-8 to TRBJ1-1; 8 positions match TRBD1. From germline, CDR1 is SGHVS and CDR2 FQNEAQ. CDR3 length: 15 residues. V trimming: 1 base; J trimming: 5 bases; junction bases outside the gene matches: 6. The CDR3 DNA reads as TGTGCCAGCAGCTTAGGTGTCAGGGGGCTTACTGAAGCTTTCTTT. Amino acids: CASSLGVRGLTEAFF.

A few counts support this clone. The CDR3 DNA reads TGTGCCAGTAGTATCGGGGAGGGCCTGTACGAGCAGTACTTC. As protein: CASSIGEGLYEQYF. The V and J genes are TRBV19 and TRBJ2-7; 7 positions agree with TRBD2. Germline V gene lookup returns CDR1 LNHDA and CDR2 SQIVND (reference sequence). The V segment lost 3 bases and the J segment 4 bases; nucleotides outside the gene matches: 6. The CDR3 has 14 residues.

The chain carries TRBV10-3 and TRBJ1-5; D is unresolved. Trimming removed 2 bases from V and 6 bases from J, with 14 bases in between. The CDR3 has 15 residues. Germline V gene lookup returns CDR1 ENHRY and CDR2 SYGVKD. CDR3 residues: CAISEGIDRGQPQHF. In DNA, the CDR3 is TGTGCCATCAGTGAGGGTATTGATCGGGGTCAGCCCCAGCATTTT.

The rearrangement links TRBV6-1 to TRBJ2-7; 8 positions match TRBD1. CDR1 is MNHNS and CDR2 is SASEGT in the germline V gene. V lost 1 base to trimming and J lost 3 bases; unmatched junction nucleotides: 8. The CDR3 has 16 amino acids. In DNA, the CDR3 is TGTGCCAGCAGTGAAGGGGTCCCCACAGGGGGCTACGAGCAGTACTTC. Its protein product is CASSEGVPTGGYEQYF.

This clone has just one count. This chain uses TRBV27 with TRBJ2-7; D ambiguous. CDR1 and CDR2 (germline): MNHEY, SMNVEV (reference sequence). CDR3 size: 13 residues. V was cut by 5 bases and J by 2 bases, with 10 bases left in between. Here the CDR3 DNA reads TGTGCCAGCAGTCCTTCCCGCGCCTACGAGCAGTACTTC. The encoded protein is CASSPSRAYEQYF.

This sequence joins TRBV10-3 and TRBJ2-5; 7 bases align to TRBD1. This CDR3 spans 14 amino acids. Per the germline V gene, CDR1 is ENHRY and CDR2 is SYGVKD. With 4 bases clipped from V and 1 base from J, the junction kept 3 bases outside the gene matches. This CDR3 reads CAISADRSQETQYF. The CDR3 nucleotides read TGTGCCATCAGTGCGGACAGGTCCCAAGAGACCCAGTACTTC.

The V gene is TRBV4-1, the J gene TRBJ2-1; TRBD1 matches 9 bases. V lost 1 base and J lost 5; bases outside the gene matches: 9. Germline loops: CDR1 MGHRA, CDR2 YSYEKL. This CDR3 is 17 amino acids long. The CDR3, as DNA: TGCGCCAGCAGCCAAGTTCGGGACAGGGTGTCCCACAATGAGCAGTTCTTC. This codes for CASSQVRDRVSHNEQFF.

The CDR3 spells CASSRLAGGEQYF. DNA of the CDR3: TGTGCCAGCAGTAGACTAGCGGGAGGGGAGCAGTACTTC. The chain links TRBV25-1 to TRBJ2-7, with 14 bases identical to TRBD2. There are 13 residues in the CDR3. The V gene's germline CDR1 is MGHDK and CDR2 SYGVNS. V trimming: 5 bases; J trimming: 7 bases; junction bases outside the gene matches: 1.

This clone was observed a few times. The V and J genes are TRBV28 and TRBJ1-2, with TRBD1 identical over 12 bases. Germline V gives CDR1 MDHEN, CDR2 SYDVKM. V lost 6 bases, J lost 6 bases, and 5 bases stayed unmatched. The CDR3 spans 14 residues. The CDR3 spells CASSQGQGAHGYTF. As DNA, the CDR3 is TGTGCCAGCAGCCAGGGACAGGGGGCTCATGGCTACACCTTC.

The V call is TRBV7-9, the J call TRBJ2-7; a possible D gene is TRBD1 (7 bases). The V and J ends lost 0 bases and 1 base respectively, with 16 bases between them. CDR3 length: 17 residues. Germline V gene data show CDR1 as SEHNR and CDR2 as FQNEAQ (reference sequence). The DNA for the CDR3 is TGTGCCAGCAGCTTAGCGCTTGTGGGGGGACAGTCCTACGAGCAGTACTTC. This translates into CASSLALVGGQSYEQYF.

The genes are TRBV10-3 and TRBJ2-2; 13 bases fit TRBD2. The V gene's germline CDR1 is ENHRY and CDR2 SYGVKD. The CDR3 consists of 20 residues. J gave up 1 base and V 3 bases, and 11 bases lay outside the gene matches. CDR3 sequence reads: CAISEIGWTSGSLNTGELFF. Here the CDR3 DNA reads TGTGCCATCAGTGAAATCGGCTGGACTAGCGGGAGCCTGAACACCGGGGAGCTGTTTTTT.

This chain uses TRBV18 with TRBJ2-7; maybe TRBD1 (5 bases). CDR1 and CDR2 (germline): KGHSH, LQKENI. Trimming removed 3 bases from V and 6 bases from J, with 12 bases in between. The CDR3 runs to 13 residues. CDR3 nucleotide sequence: TGTGCCAGCTCACCCCAGGGTAGAGTCGAGCAGTACTTC. It translates to CASSPQGRVEQYF.

The rearrangement uses TRBV28 and TRBJ1-1, with D perhaps matching TRBD1 (5 bases). This CDR3 comprises 14 residues. Trimming took 6 bases from V and 1 from J, leaving 12 bases between them. Looked up from germline, CDR1 is MDHEN and CDR2 is SYDVKM. CDR3 residues: CASSLTDPNTEAFF. In nucleotides, the CDR3 is TGTGCCAGCAGCCTGACAGACCCGAACACTGAAGCTTTCTTT.

The chain couples TRBV2 to TRBJ2-3, with D hard to call. V dropped 0 bases and J dropped 4 bases, with 8 bases sitting between them. Germline V lookup: CDR1 SNHLY, CDR2 FYNNEI. CDR3 size: 14 residues. The CDR3 sequence is CASSEAVRSDTQYF. The DNA for the CDR3 is TGTGCCAGCAGTGAAGCGGTCAGGTCAGATACGCAGTATTTT.

A few counts support this clone. The chain employs TRBV7-8 and TRBJ2-3, with unresolved D. Germline CDR1 reads SGHVS; CDR2 reads FQNEAQ. V was clipped by 5 bases and J by 2 bases, with 8 bases between them. The CDR3 runs 13 residues. As DNA, the CDR3 is TGTGCCAGCAGCCCCGGGTCCACAGATACGCAGTATTTT. This gives the protein CASSPGSTDTQYF.

The chain links TRBV21-1 to TRBJ2-3; TRBD1, as called in the table, went unchecked against the DNA. TRBV21-1 is a pseudogene segment. This CDR3 has 15 residues. This CDR3 is CASSKDPRGTDTQYF. The CDR3 bases are TGTGCCAGCAGCAAAGACCCCAGGGGCACAGATACGCAGTATTTT.

The rearrangement uses TRBV5-1 and TRBJ1-5, with a tentative D call TRBD1 (5 bases). V dropped 0 bases and J dropped 7 bases, with 14 bases sitting between them. This CDR3 is built from 15 residues. Germline V CDR1 and CDR2: SGHRS, YFSETQ. The CDR3 is CASSLGQGERQPQHF. CDR3 in DNA: TGCGCCAGCAGCTTGGGACAAGGGGAAAGGCAGCCCCAGCATTTT.

The rearrangement uses TRBV7-2 and TRBJ2-3, with TRBD2 as a possible D gene (6 bases). Trimming shortened V by 3 bases and J by 3 bases, and 10 bases separated the two germline ends. CDR1 SGHTA and CDR2 FQGNSA come from the germline V gene. The CDR3 is made up of 14 amino acids. In DNA, the CDR3 is TGTGCCAGCAGCTTGGTTCGGGGGACAGATACGCAGTATTTT. It is translated as CASSLVRGTDTQYF. The entire variable domain, with the rest obtained from reference TRBV7-2 and TRBJ2-3, is as follows: GAGVSQSPSNKVTEKGKDVELRCDPISGHTALYWYRQSLGQGLEFLIYFQGNSAPDKSGLPSDRFSAERTGGSVSTLTIQRTQQEDSAVYLCASSLVRGTDTQYFGPGTRLTVL.

The rearrangement uses TRBV28 and TRBJ2-7; D may be TRBD1 (5 bases). Germline V gene data show CDR1 as MDHEN and CDR2 as SYDVKM. Trimming removed 5 bases from V and 2 bases from J, with 13 bases in between. The CDR3 sequence is 14 residues long. CDR3 sequence reads: CASSAPQGTYEQYF. The CDR3 nucleotides read TGTGCCAGCAGTGCCCCTCAGGGAACCTACGAGCAGTACTTC.

This rearrangement joins TRBV6-1 to TRBJ2-3; 14 bases line up with TRBD2. Trimming cost V 1 base and J 8 bases; bases outside gene matches: 2. Germline CDR1 and CDR2: MNHNS and SASEGT. CDR3 length: 15 amino acids. The DNA for the CDR3 is TGTGCCAGCAGTGAAGACGGACTAGCGGGAGGTACGCAGTATTTT. Translated: CASSEDGLAGGTQYF.

The chain combines TRBV5-1 with TRBJ2-7; 7 positions agree with TRBD1. This CDR3 comprises 15 residues. J gave up 4 bases and V 0 bases, and 7 bases lay outside the gene matches. Germline V CDR1 and CDR2: SGHRS, YFSETQ. The DNA of the CDR3 is TGCGCCAGCAGCTTGGTAGGGGGCGTGGGGTACGAGCAGTACTTC. This encodes CASSLVGGVGYEQYF.

The sample holds a few counts of this clone. The chain joins TRBV4-2 to TRBJ1-1; 7 bases are shared with TRBD1. The CDR3 length is 13 residues. The ends lost 0 bases at V and 7 bases at J; junction bases unmatched: 2. CDR1 and CDR2 from the germline V gene are LGHNA and YNFKEQ. The CDR3 coding sequence is TGTGCCAGCAGCCAAGACAGGGGGAGTGAAGCTTTCTTT. The encoded protein is CASSQDRGSEAFF.

CDR3 region: CASSGRTGPYGYTF. The CDR3 DNA reads as TGTGCCAGCAGCGGTAGGACAGGCCCTTATGGCTACACCTTC. This chain uses TRBV7-8 with TRBJ1-2; 7 bases are shared with TRBD1. The junction had 8 bases not matched to a gene; V was cut back by 5 bases and J by 5 bases. This CDR3 region has 14 residues. Looked up from germline, CDR1 is SGHVS and CDR2 is FQNEAQ.

J is TRBJ2-1 and V is TRBV5-1; 8 bases line up with TRBD2. Trimming took 4 bases from V and 4 from J; bases not matched to a gene: 7. The CDR3 has 15 amino acids. The V gene's germline CDR1 is SGHRS and CDR2 YFSETQ. The CDR3 sequence is CASSVNSGTYNEQFF. CDR3 coding DNA: TGCGCCAGCAGCGTGAATAGCGGGACGTACAATGAGCAGTTCTTC.

The V call is TRBV6-1, the J call TRBJ1-2; D may be TRBD1 (5 bases). CDR1 and CDR2 (germline): MNHNS, SASEGT. The CDR3 spans 14 residues. V dropped 1 base and J dropped 2 bases, with 8 bases sitting between them. The CDR3 sequence is CASSEGQWNYGYTF. The CDR3, as DNA: TGTGCCAGCAGTGAAGGACAGTGGAACTATGGCTACACCTTC.

V and J are TRBV9 and TRBJ2-5, with TRBD1 identical over 11 bases. The V gene's germline CDR1 is SGDLS and CDR2 YYNGEE. Germline trimming cut 0 bases from V and 2 bases from J; bases unmatched to any gene: 0. The CDR3 contains 15 residues. The CDR3 sequence: CASSVGDRGQETQYF. The CDR3 DNA reads as TGTGCCAGCAGCGTAGGGGACAGGGGGCAAGAGACCCAGTACTTC.

V gene TRBV9 combines with J gene TRBJ2-1; 9 nucleotides line up with TRBD2. The germline V gene encodes CDR1 SGDLS and CDR2 YYNGEE. V was pared by 2 bases and J by 0 bases, with 9 bases of the junction left unmatched. This CDR3 is built from 18 residues. Written as DNA, the CDR3 is TGTGCCAGCAGCGTGTTTGATAGCGGGAGCCACTCCTACAATGAGCAGTTCTTC. Translated, it gives CASSVFDSGSHSYNEQFF.

The chain recombines TRBV5-4 with TRBJ1-3, with 8 bases identical to TRBD1. CDR1 and CDR2 (germline): SGHNT, YYREEE (reference sequence). V gave up 3 bases and J gave up 0 bases; unmatched junction bases: 5. The CDR3 is made up of 16 amino acids. The CDR3 loop is CASSSRTGRSGNTIYF. The DNA of the CDR3 is TGTGCCAGCAGCTCGCGGACAGGGCGCTCTGGAAACACCATATATTTT.

This clone was recorded once. This chain joins TRBV19 and TRBJ1-4, with 7 positions matching TRBD1. V dropped 5 bases and J dropped 7; count of bases not matched to a gene: 7. The germline gives CDR1 LNHDA, CDR2 SQIVND (reference sequence). The CDR3 sequence is 14 residues long. DNA of the CDR3: TGTGCCAGTAGTTCTCCGGGACAGAGTGAAAAACTGTTTTTT. Translation gives CASSSPGQSEKLFF.

This rearrangement joins TRBV25-1 to TRBJ2-1, with D possibly TRBD2 on 5 matching bases. CDR3 length: 14 amino acids. Trimming pared 3 bases from V and 10 bases from J, leaving 16 bases between. The germline V gene encodes CDR1 MGHDK and CDR2 SYGVNS. The CDR3 nucleotides are TGTGCCAGCAGTGATCCCCCAAAAGCGGACGAGCAGTTCTTC. Encoded protein: CASSDPPKADEQFF.

The CDR3 region is CASSLKGLAGGRDEQYF. The CDR3, as DNA: TGTGCCAGCAGCTTAAAGGGACTAGCGGGAGGGCGGGACGAGCAGTACTTC. The J gene is TRBJ2-7, the V gene TRBV7-6, with 16 bases aligning to TRBD2. Germline-derived CDR1 and CDR2 are SGHVS and FNYEAQ. After removal of 2 bases from V and 5 bases from J, the junction contained 6 bases not matched to a gene. This CDR3 has 17 amino acids.

V is TRBV5-1 and J is TRBJ2-1, with TRBD2 matching over 8 bases. CDR3 length: 15 residues. The germline gives CDR1 SGHRS, CDR2 YFSETQ. V was pared by 0 bases and J by 4 bases, with 3 bases of the junction left unmatched. CDR3 protein: CASSLGAGAYNEQFF. CDR3 nucleotides: TGCGCCAGCAGCTTGGGAGCGGGAGCTTACAATGAGCAGTTCTTC. The whole variable domain, filled in from reference TRBV5-1 and TRBJ2-1, reads KAGVTQTPRYLIKTRGQQVTLSCSPISGHRSVSWYQQTPGQGLQFLFEYFSETQRNKGNFPGRFSGRQFSNSRSEMNVSTLELGDSALYLCASSLGAGAYNEQFFGPGTRLTVL.